The following is a TCR beta chain sequence with its context. The antigen is unknown. V lost 3 bases and J lost 6; bases outside the gene matches: 13. The CDR3 sequence is 16 residues long. Looked up from germline, CDR1 is LNHNV and CDR2 is YYDKDF (reference sequence). The data were taken from a study of T cell responses to AZD1222 COVID-19 vaccine. Study-wide background: Analysis merged second doses at about 4 or about 12 weeks. Notes on the study in general: A mostly white British donor set with more females was recruited, and clonal diversity was possibly underestimated. Across spike, vaccine-associated CD4 TCRs were found, dominant at 160-218 and 743-854.

This table comes from immunoSEQ multiplex PCR, and its TCRdb copy is limited to in-frame clones, with some not included. The data hold approximately 100,000 clones, with around nine tenths observed a single time. Sequences were derived from peripheral blood, sampled on day 0 of AZD1222 vaccination. The chain combines TRBV15 with TRBJ1-1; 7 bases are a match to TRBD1. This TCR was sampled from an adult in good health. DNA of the CDR3: TGTGCCACCAGCAGTGATAGGGGACAGACGGGCCCTGAAGCTTTCTTT. The encoded protein is CATSSDRGQTGPEAFF.